Listed below are T cell receptor beta chains from one sample, sequenced in a study of shared clonotypes between healthy human individuals. This table comes from immunoSEQ multiplex PCR, and its TCRdb copy is limited to in-frame clones, with some not included. The sample lists approximately 1,500,000 clones; around 95% were seen once. The material sequenced was naive CD4+ T cells sorted from blood. Every receptor here comes from a young man in good health. The CDR3 runs from the conserved cysteine through the conserved F or W. The D gene is left open where the match is weak. Size values are once, few and many counts, or a class for expanded clones, and some rows have none.

CDR3 protein	CDR3 DNA	J gene	clone size	D gene	V gene
CASSRRGETQYF	TGTGCCAGCAGTCGCAGGGGAGAGACCCAGTACTTC	TRBJ2-5	once	-	TRBV2
CASSPDFGHGYTF	TGCGCCAGCAGCCCAGACTTCGGGCATGGCTACACCTTC	TRBJ1-2	-	-	TRBV5-1
CATSHRIGHTEQYF	TGTGCCACCTCACACAGGATTGGGCACACCGAGCAGTACTTC	TRBJ2-7	-	-	TRBV13
CASSGQGVEDEQYF	TGTGCCAGCAGTGGACAGGGGGTGGAGGACGAGCAGTACTTC	TRBJ2-7	-	TRBD1	TRBV6-1
CASSSGRESITQYF	TGTGCCAGCTCTAGTGGGCGGGAGTCTATCACGCAGTATTTT	TRBJ2-3	-	TRBD2	TRBV18
CASSPLGGAYGYTF	TGTGCCAGCAGCCCCCTAGGAGGGGCCTATGGCTACACCTTC	TRBJ1-2	once	-	TRBV7-6
CATSREDKKNIQYF	TGTGCCACCAGCAGAGAAGACAAGAAAAACATTCAGTACTTC	TRBJ2-4	-	-	TRBV15
CASTEYSITSTQYF	TGTGCCAGCACAGAATACAGTATCACGAGCACGCAGTATTTT	TRBJ2-3	-	-	TRBV2
CSVLVTGHEKLFF	TGCAGCGTTCTTGTGACAGGCCACGAAAAACTGTTTTTT	TRBJ1-4	-	-	TRBV29-1
CAWEQGAVAYGYTF	TGTGCCTGGGAACAGGGGGCGGTAGCCTATGGCTACACCTTC	TRBJ1-2	-	TRBD1	TRBV30
CASSFFRGWTDTQYF	TGTGCCAGCAGCTTCTTCAGGGGATGGACAGATACGCAGTATTTT	TRBJ2-3	-	-	TRBV7-8
CASSRTSGYNEQFF	TGTGCCAGCAGTCGGACTAGCGGGTACAATGAGCAGTTCTTC	TRBJ2-1	-	TRBD2	TRBV6-6
CASSLEDRGHVRETQYF	TGTGCCAGCAGCTTAGAGGACAGGGGGCATGTTAGAGAGACCCAGTACTTC	TRBJ2-5	once	TRBD1	TRBV7-8
CASSLPGTGVYEQYF	TGTGCCAGCAGTCTACCGGGGACAGGGGTTTACGAGCAGTACTTC	TRBJ2-7	-	TRBD1	TRBV27
CASSLDHQPQHF	TGTGCCAGCAGCTTAGATCATCAGCCCCAGCATTTT	TRBJ1-5	-	-	TRBV7-2
CASGWTGNTEAFF	TGTGCCAGTGGTTGGACAGGAAACACTGAAGCTTTCTTT	TRBJ1-1	-	TRBD1	TRBV19
CASSPSGDIFYGYTF	TGTGCCAGCTCCCCCAGTGGAGATATTTTTTATGGCTACACCTTC	TRBJ1-2	-	-	TRBV18
CASSPWDRGGNEKLFF	TGTGCCAGCTCACCCTGGGACAGGGGTGGAAATGAAAAACTGTTTTTT	TRBJ1-4	-	TRBD1	TRBV18
CASSGGRQETQYF	TGTGCCAGCAGCGGGGGGCGGCAAGAGACCCAGTACTTC	TRBJ2-5	-	-	TRBV2
CASSVGGKEDRSYGYTF	TGTGCCAGCAGCGTAGGGGGTAAGGAGGACAGAAGCTATGGCTACACCTTC	TRBJ1-2	-	-	TRBV9
CASSQALQGRGEKLFF	TGCGCCAGCAGCCAAGCCCTCCAGGGTCGGGGTGAAAAACTGTTTTTT	TRBJ1-4	-	-	TRBV4-3
CASSGERQGVRTDTQYF	TGTGCCAGCAGTGGCGAGCGACAGGGGGTTCGAACAGATACGCAGTATTTT	TRBJ2-3	-	TRBD1	TRBV2
CASSPIGTSGTYEQYF	TGTGCCAGCAGCCCAATCGGGACTAGCGGCACCTACGAGCAGTACTTC	TRBJ2-7	-	TRBD2	TRBV9
CASSQALGTRETQYF	TGTGCCAGCAGCCAAGCTTTGGGGACGAGAGAGACCCAGTACTTC	TRBJ2-5	-	-	TRBV14
CAISGRGRAAAYEQYF	TGTGCCATCAGTGGGCGGGGACGGGCAGCGGCCTACGAGCAGTACTTC	TRBJ2-7	-	-	TRBV10-3
CASSLGLVSGAEETQYF	TGTGCCAGCAGCTTAGGCCTGGTTAGCGGGGCGGAGGAGACCCAGTACTTC	TRBJ2-5	-	TRBD2	TRBV13
CASSESFTRDTQYF	TGTGCCAGCAGTGAATCATTTACACGAGATACGCAGTATTTT	TRBJ2-3	once	-	TRBV6-1
CASSPRRGSYEQYF	TGTGCCAGCAGCCCGCGCAGGGGGTCCTACGAGCAGTACTTC	TRBJ2-7	-	TRBD1	TRBV11-3
CASSPGRGTGELFF	TGTGCCAGCAGTCCCGGGAGAGGGACCGGGGAGCTGTTTTTT	TRBJ2-2	-	-	TRBV28
CASSVDWSNEQFF	TGTGCCAGCAGCGTAGATTGGTCTAATGAGCAGTTCTTC	TRBJ2-1	-	-	TRBV9
CASSQDSGRAEQYF	TGCGCCAGCAGCCAAGACAGCGGGAGGGCCGAGCAGTACTTC	TRBJ2-7	-	TRBD2	TRBV4-3
CASSKAAGTANTGELFF	TGTGCCAGCAGCAAAGCCGCCGGGACAGCGAACACCGGGGAGCTGTTTTTT	TRBJ2-2	few	-	TRBV21-1
CASSLNYPGVEQYF	TGTGCCAGCAGCTTAAACTACCCCGGGGTAGAGCAGTACTTC	TRBJ2-7	-	-	TRBV7-2
CASSTGTGRTEAFF	TGCGCCAGCAGCACGGGGACAGGGAGGACTGAAGCTTTCTTT	TRBJ1-1	-	TRBD1	TRBV5-1
CASSSSPVDSGANVLTF	TGCGCCAGCAGCTCCTCACCCGTCGACTCTGGGGCCAACGTCCTGACTTTC	TRBJ2-6	-	-	TRBV5-1
CASSRSGGALTDTQYF	TGTGCCAGCAGCCGTAGCGGGGGGGCTCTCACAGATACGCAGTATTTT	TRBJ2-3	-	TRBD2	TRBV7-2
CASSLLGRTAHYEQYF	TGTGCCAGCAGCTTGCTGGGCCGGACCGCGCACTACGAGCAGTACTTC	TRBJ2-7	-	-	TRBV5-5
CASSPGRPGSYEQYF	TGTGCCAGCAGCCCTGGCCGTCCAGGTTCCTACGAGCAGTACTTC	TRBJ2-7	once	-	TRBV5-4
CASSGEQGKAFF	TGTGCCAGCAGCGGGGAACAGGGAAAGGCTTTCTTT	TRBJ1-1	-	-	TRBV11-2
CSVGFTAGGNWSGANVLTF	TGCAGCGTTGGTTTCACAGCGGGAGGTAATTGGTCTGGGGCCAACGTCCTGACTTTC	TRBJ2-6	-	TRBD2	TRBV29-1
CASSLGTDIYGYTF	TGTGCCAGCAGTTTAGGCACGGACATCTATGGCTACACCTTC	TRBJ1-2	-	-	TRBV28
CASSRGQVNQPQHF	TGTGCCAGTAGTAGGGGACAGGTAAATCAGCCCCAGCATTTT	TRBJ1-5	-	TRBD1	TRBV19
CASSSPGGPYYGYTF	TGTGCCAGTAGTTCCCCGGGCGGACCCTACTATGGCTACACCTTC	TRBJ1-2	-	-	TRBV19
CAIRNRDRGQGEQYF	TGTGCCATTAGGAACCGGGACAGGGGGCAGGGAGAGCAGTACTTC	TRBJ2-7	-	TRBD1	TRBV2
CASRQGADNYGYTF	TGCGCCAGCAGGCAGGGGGCGGACAACTATGGCTACACCTTC	TRBJ1-2	-	TRBD1	TRBV4-3
CASSQAGTGDSPYYGYTF	TGCGCCAGCAGCCAAGCCGGGACAGGGGACTCCCCATATTATGGCTACACCTTC	TRBJ1-2	once	TRBD1	TRBV4-1
CATQITENTEAFF	TGTGCCACTCAAATAACAGAAAACACTGAAGCTTTCTTT	TRBJ1-1	-	-	TRBV10-3
CASRAYQGSDTQYF	TGTGCCAGCAGGGCCTACCAGGGGTCTGATACGCAGTATTTT	TRBJ2-3	-	-	TRBV2
CASSPRTANTEAFF	TGTGCCAGCAGCCCTCGGACGGCGAACACTGAAGCTTTCTTT	TRBJ1-1	-	-	TRBV7-9
CASSALGTSSYEQYF	TGTGCCAGCAGCGCCCTAGGGACGAGCTCCTACGAGCAGTACTTC	TRBJ2-7	-	-	TRBV9
CAISDRADKQFF	TGTGCCATCAGTGATCGTGCAGATAAGCAGTTCTTC	TRBJ2-1	-	-	TRBV10-3
CASSLAGGTYEQYF	TGTGCCAGCAGTTTGGCAGGGGGGACCTACGAGCAGTACTTC	TRBJ2-7	-	-	TRBV28
CASSQGSAGEYNEQFF	TGCGCCAGCAGCCAAGGGTCCGCGGGAGAATACAATGAGCAGTTCTTC	TRBJ2-1	-	TRBD2	TRBV4-3
CASSLSLGTGYTEAFF	TGCGCCAGCAGCTTGTCCTTAGGGACAGGGTATACTGAAGCTTTCTTT	TRBJ1-1	-	TRBD1	TRBV5-1
CASSLKGAGELFF	TGTGCCAGCAGCTTGAAGGGCGCCGGGGAGCTGTTTTTT	TRBJ2-2	-	-	TRBV7-9
CASSQAWPRVITDTQYF	TGCGCCAGCAGCCAAGCCTGGCCTCGGGTCATAACAGATACGCAGTATTTT	TRBJ2-3	-	-	TRBV4-3
CASSPGLENEQFF	TGTGCCAGCTCGCCAGGACTAGAGAATGAGCAGTTCTTC	TRBJ2-1	-	TRBD2	TRBV18
CASRGQGASSNQPQHF	TGTGCCAGCAGGGGACAGGGGGCCTCGAGCAATCAGCCCCAGCATTTT	TRBJ1-5	-	TRBD1	TRBV28